The sequence of this T cell receptor (beta chain) was determined in a study of T cell repertoires in cytomegalovirus infection. Study-level background: Public signatures in TCR beta pointed to CMV infection and matching HLA type.

Germline V gives CDR1 SGHRS, CDR2 YFSETQ. The CDR3 length is 15 residues. The V segment lost 0 bases and the J segment 4 bases; nucleotides outside the gene matches: 4. Study observations and caveats: Dominating the ex vivo response were TCR beta clonotypes that were CMV-specific and HLA-C-restricted. Carriers of CMV and the relevant HLA type were discriminated by public TCR beta frequency.

As for this clonotype: The target antigen is unknown.

TCRdb independently ran MiXCR on the reads; one entry per CDR3 protein. The repertoire includes 740,000 or so distinct CDR3 sequences, roughly 35% of them detected once, and 2.8% sits in the top ten. The specimen was PBMCs. The chain has TRBV5-1 and TRBJ2-5, with 9 bases fitting TRBD2. This sequence was found in a human donor in good health (CMV status not recorded). Some clones in this sample may be carry-over from other donors' samples. In DNA form, the CDR3 reads TGCGCCAGCAGCTTGGCTAGCGGGAACCGAGAGACCCAGTACTTC. This gives the protein CASSLASGNRETQYF.